This T cell receptor beta chain was recorded in a study of blood T cells in healthy people across ages. For the study at large: T cells yielded about one barcoded beta molecule per two cells through template switching.

The V segment lost 7 bases and the J segment 1 base; nucleotides outside the gene matches: 11. CDR1 and CDR2 from the germline V gene are SGHRS and YFSETQ. The CDR3 covers 15 residues. The second PCR ran 7 to 11 cycles with a sample-barcoded 5' primer and J-beta primers. TCRdb reprocessed the 5' RACE reads with MiXCR, giving one entry per CDR3 protein. Of some 1,800,000 distinct CDR3 sequences listed, about two fifths are singletons. This chain joins TRBV5-1 and TRBJ2-7; the match to TRBD2 covers 7 bases. The receptor was isolated from a human donor in good health. The specimen was blood. CDR3 sequence: CASSPGAGLSYEQYF. In DNA form, the CDR3 reads TGCGCCAGCTCACCCGGGGCGGGACTATCCTACGAGCAGTACTTC.